Sequencing of this TCR beta chain was carried out in a study of cytomegalovirus exposure and HLA in healthy donors. 60 Vbeta and 13 Jbeta primers were used in PCR. Clones were read by immunoSEQ multiplex PCR, and TCRdb kept only the in-frame ones, dropping some. The data show roughly 150,000 clones, around 80% seen once. Findings and limits, study-wide: Several V segments, TRBV6-2 and TRBV6-3 among them, could not be told apart and were dropped.

About this clone itself: Its matching antigen is unknown.

CDR1 is SEHNR, CDR2 FQNEAQ, per germline (reference sequence). The CDR3 is 15 residues long. V gave up 5 bases and J gave up 0 bases, with 12 bases separating them. Sequenced: PBMCs. The chain uses TRBV7-9 and TRBJ2-3, with D possibly matching TRBD2 (5 bases). This sequence was found in a male donor in good health and CMV-seronegative. The DNA for the CDR3 is TGTGCCAGCAGCCCCCGAGGGAGTAGCACAGATACGCAGTATTTT. Protein: CASSPRGSSTDTQYF.